The clone carrying this TCR beta chain was seen repeatedly, ten times or more. The library was built for alpha chains, so this beta chain is an off-target read and its size means little. The source of the sample is a study of spatial heterogeneity in lung cancer. Study-level information: Each time, sequencing found more beta-chain sequences than alpha-chain sequences. For the average unique TCR and UMI combination, more than 9.5 occurrences appeared in raw reads.

Carried by each TCR cDNA molecule was a unique molecular identifier. TCRdb reprocessed the 5' RACE reads via MiXCR and lists one record per CDR3 protein. The data contain about 13,000 distinct CDR3 sequences, 5.2% of them singletons. V gave up 2 bases and J gave up 2 bases, with 19 bases separating them. CDR3 length: 17 amino acids. CDR1 is DFQATT, CDR2 SNEGSKA, per germline (reference sequence). The time point was: sample taken at primary tumor resection. Without sorting, whole RNA was sequenced from tumor, nontumor lung or frozen PBMC. Donation came from some 72 patients with untreated early-stage non-small cell lung cancer.

This rearrangement joins TRBV20-1 to TRBJ1-5, with D perhaps matching TRBD1 (6 bases). This sequence originates from a human donor with early-stage non-small cell lung cancer. Source: lung tumor tissue, taken at surgery. The DNA for the CDR3 is TGCAGTGCTAGAAGTCCAACAGGGCTATACGGCAATCAGCCCCAGCATTTT. It is translated as CSARSPTGLYGNQPQHF.